This entry concerns a single T cell receptor (beta chain). Antigen unknown. The sample belongs to a study of post-analysis software for immune sequencing data. Study context: Relapsing-remitting, secondary progressive and progressive-relapsing multiple sclerosis courses were included. Study-wide points: Among multiple sclerosis patients, normalized Chao1 diversity was significantly below that of controls. Relative to controls, patients had five TRBV segments at higher frequency, with TRBV5-6, TRBV5-1 and TRBV20-1 among these.

The CDR3 contains 17 residues. Germline V gene data show CDR1 as LGHDT and CDR2 as YNNKEL (reference sequence). Built from TCR beta cDNA, the libraries had unique molecular identifiers in them. TCRdb reanalysed the PCR reads using MiXCR and keeps one entry per CDR3 protein. The sample has around 710,000 distinct CDR3 sequences, around 45% seen once. This receptor was taken from a girl aged 5-17 years with multiple sclerosis. The sequencing sample was made of blood. The chain recombines TRBV3-1 with TRBJ2-7; possibly TRBD2 for D (5 bases). Judging by the DNA end, TRBJ2-5 fits better; the J call may be wrong. CDR3 residues: CASSQDLTGLLPETQYF. CDR3 DNA sequence: TGTGCCAGCAGCCAAGACCTTACGGGATTGTTGCCGGAGACCCAGTACTTC.